Listed below are T cell receptor beta chains from one sample, sequenced in a study of blood T cell repertoires in COVID-19. Data came from immunoSEQ multiplex PCR; TCRdb stores just in-frame clones and leaves some out. The repertoire holds some 120,000 clones, approximately 80% seen once, with 12% in the top ten. The sequenced material came from peripheral blood. The receptors derive from an older woman with acute or convalescent COVID-19. CDR3s include the opening cysteine and the closing phenylalanine or tryptophan. Each record gives: clone size, J gene, D gene, V gene, CDR3 DNA, CDR3 protein. A D gene is named only where the DNA matches it firmly. A clone size is listed for some rows: how often the clone was seen (once, few, many), or a class if it is expanded.

clone_size: once
j_call: TRBJ1-6
d_call: -
v_call: TRBV7-2
cdr3_nt: TGTGCCAGCAGCTCCTTCGGGGTTGGCTATAATTCACCCCTCCACTTT
cdr3_aa: CASSSFGVGYNSPLHF

clone_size: -
j_call: TRBJ2-7
d_call: TRBD2
v_call: TRBV19
cdr3_nt: TGTGCCAGTAGTATCGCGGGGGGGGTGACCTACGAGCAGTACTTC
cdr3_aa: CASSIAGGVTYEQYF

clone_size: -
j_call: TRBJ1-1
d_call: -
v_call: TRBV12-5
cdr3_nt: TGTGCTAGTGGTCTGCCAGGGTGGGATACTGAAGCTTTCTTT
cdr3_aa: CASGLPGWDTEAFF

clone_size: -
j_call: TRBJ1-2
d_call: -
v_call: TRBV21-1
cdr3_nt: TGTGCCAGCAGCAAGGGGAAGGGGGCGCGGATTGTGTATGGCTACACCTTC
cdr3_aa: CASSKGKGARIVYGYTF

clone_size: -
j_call: TRBJ1-2
d_call: -
v_call: TRBV19
cdr3_nt: TGTGCCAGTAGTCAGACAGTAGCTAACTATGGCTACACCTTC
cdr3_aa: CASSQTVANYGYTF

clone_size: few
j_call: TRBJ1-2
d_call: TRBD1
v_call: TRBV24-1
cdr3_nt: TGTGCCACCAGTGATCCCGGGACAGGGGACCATGGCTACACCTTC
cdr3_aa: CATSDPGTGDHGYTF

clone_size: -
j_call: TRBJ1-1
d_call: -
v_call: TRBV29-1
cdr3_nt: TGCAGCGTTGGGAGGGGAGAGGAAAACACTGAAGCTTTCTTT
cdr3_aa: CSVGRGEENTEAFF

clone_size: -
j_call: TRBJ1-1
d_call: -
v_call: TRBV6-5
cdr3_nt: TGTGCCAGCAGTCTGACAGTGAACACTGAAGCTTTCTTT
cdr3_aa: CASSLTVNTEAFF

clone_size: -
j_call: TRBJ1-1
d_call: TRBD1
v_call: TRBV6-6
cdr3_nt: TGTGCCAGCAGGGCCCAGGGGGCGGAAGGTACTTTCTTT
cdr3_aa: CASRAQGAEGTFF

clone_size: -
j_call: TRBJ1-5
d_call: -
v_call: TRBV7-2
cdr3_nt: TGTGCCAGCAGCTTCAGGGGTAATCAGCCCCAGCATTTT
cdr3_aa: CASSFRGNQPQHF

clone_size: -
j_call: TRBJ1-2
d_call: TRBD1
v_call: TRBV12-5
cdr3_nt: TGTGCTAGTGCCCAGACAGGGGCCTATGGCTACACCTTC
cdr3_aa: CASAQTGAYGYTF

clone_size: -
j_call: TRBJ1-2
d_call: -
v_call: TRBV5-1
cdr3_nt: TGCGCCAGCAGCTTCTCGGGGGAGCAGGGTGGCTACACCTTC
cdr3_aa: CASSFSGEQGGYTF

clone_size: -
j_call: TRBJ2-1
d_call: -
v_call: TRBV9
cdr3_nt: TGTGCCAGCAGTGGCGAGACTCCAAACAATGAGCAGTTCTTC
cdr3_aa: CASSGETPNNEQFF

clone_size: -
j_call: TRBJ1-3
d_call: -
v_call: TRBV20-1
cdr3_nt: TGCAGTGCTAGTTCAGGGAGAAACACCATATATTTT
cdr3_aa: CSASSGRNTIYF

clone_size: -
j_call: TRBJ1-6
d_call: -
v_call: TRBV30
cdr3_nt: TGTGCCTGGGGCGGCGGGGGTGGATCACCCCTCCACTTT
cdr3_aa: CAWGGGGGSPLHF

clone_size: -
j_call: TRBJ1-1
d_call: TRBD1
v_call: TRBV24-1
cdr3_nt: TGTGCCACCAGTGATTCGAGGGGGCAAGCTTTCTTT
cdr3_aa: CATSDSRGQAFF

clone_size: -
j_call: TRBJ2-1
d_call: -
v_call: TRBV6-5
cdr3_nt: TGTGCCAGCAGTCTGGGTGGGCCAGGCCCTAATGAGCAGTTCTTC
cdr3_aa: CASSLGGPGPNEQFF

clone_size: -
j_call: TRBJ1-1
d_call: TRBD1
v_call: TRBV19
cdr3_nt: TGTGCCAGTAGTAAACAGGGACAGGGGGTGAACACTGAAGCTTTCTTT
cdr3_aa: CASSKQGQGVNTEAFF

clone_size: few
j_call: TRBJ2-3
d_call: TRBD2
v_call: TRBV6-4
cdr3_nt: TGTGCCAGCAGTGAGTCTAGCGGGGACCCAGATACGCAGTATTTT
cdr3_aa: CASSESSGDPDTQYF

clone_size: -
j_call: TRBJ2-6
d_call: -
v_call: TRBV4-1
cdr3_nt: TGCGCCAGCAGCCAAATGGGACACTCGAGCTCTGGGGCCAACGTCCTGACTTTC
cdr3_aa: CASSQMGHSSSGANVLTF

clone_size: -
j_call: TRBJ2-5
d_call: TRBD2
v_call: TRBV15
cdr3_nt: TGTGCCACCAGCAGAGATCTGGGACTAGCGAGGGAGACCCAGTACTTC
cdr3_aa: CATSRDLGLARETQYF

clone_size: -
j_call: TRBJ1-2
d_call: TRBD1
v_call: TRBV7-2
cdr3_nt: TGTGCCAGCAGGCCAGGGGGCGGGGGTCCCTATGGCTACACCTTC
cdr3_aa: CASRPGGGGPYGYTF

clone_size: few
j_call: TRBJ2-1
d_call: -
v_call: TRBV4-1
cdr3_nt: TGCGCCAGCAGCCAAGGGCCATACAATGAGCAGTTCTTC
cdr3_aa: CASSQGPYNEQFF

clone_size: -
j_call: TRBJ2-5
d_call: -
v_call: TRBV11-2
cdr3_nt: TGTGCCAGCAGCTCCCGGGACTTCCAAGAGACCCAGTACTTC
cdr3_aa: CASSSRDFQETQYF

clone_size: -
j_call: TRBJ1-1
d_call: -
v_call: TRBV6-5
cdr3_nt: TGTGCCAGCAGAGAGCAGGGGCTATTTACTGAAGCTTTCTTT
cdr3_aa: CASREQGLFTEAFF

clone_size: -
j_call: TRBJ1-1
d_call: -
v_call: TRBV5-4
cdr3_nt: TGTGCCAGCAGCTTGGCCGCGGGCACTGAAGCTTTCTTT
cdr3_aa: CASSLAAGTEAFF

clone_size: -
j_call: TRBJ1-2
d_call: -
v_call: TRBV25-1
cdr3_nt: TGTGCCAGCAGTGAATTCGGGAACTATGGCTACACCTTC
cdr3_aa: CASSEFGNYGYTF